These 26 T cell receptor beta chains were sequenced from one sample in a study of shared clonotypes between healthy human individuals. Assay used: immunoSEQ multiplex PCR; TCRdb lists only in-frame clones, some missing. Here the sample spans around 700,000 clones, 92% being singletons. Cells designated naive CD8 were CD45RO-negative and were positively selected for CCR7, with terminally differentiated effector memory CD45RA+ cells excluded. The sample taken for sequencing was naive CD8+ T cells sorted from blood. Receptors were obtained from a man aged 25-40 years in good health.

The chain has TRBV12-5 and TRBJ2-1; 7 bases align to TRBD1. Germline V gene sequence: CDR1 LGHNT, CDR2 FRNRAP. This CDR3 has 15 amino acids. V lost 6 bases and J lost 5; bases outside the gene matches: 10. DNA of the CDR3: TGTGCTAGTGGGGATTCAGGGGGTGGGCACAATGAGCAGTTCTTC. Translating it yields CASGDSGGGHNEQFF.

This chain links TRBV7-2 with TRBJ2-3; 8 positions agree with TRBD2. Looked up from germline, CDR1 is SGHTA and CDR2 is FQGNSA. After removal of 3 bases from V and 4 bases from J, the junction contained 12 bases not matched to a gene. The CDR3 is made up of 17 amino acids. The CDR3 sequence is CASSLGTAGGRADTQYF. As DNA, the CDR3 is TGTGCCAGCAGCTTGGGGACCGCGGGAGGCAGGGCAGATACGCAGTATTTT.

This clone was observed a few times. This chain connects TRBV19 to TRBJ2-1; 12 bases match TRBD2. Per germline, CDR1 LNHDA and CDR2 SQIVND (reference sequence). Losses at the gene ends were 1 base for V and 5 bases for J; bases not matched to a gene: 3. The CDR3 runs to 16 residues. CDR3 amino acids: CASSIVGLAGNNEQFF. DNA for the CDR3: TGTGCCAGTAGTATAGTTGGACTAGCGGGAAACAATGAGCAGTTCTTC.

The rearrangement uses TRBV6-1 and TRBJ1-1, with D uncertain. Per the germline V gene, CDR1 is MNHNS and CDR2 is SASEGT. With 3 bases removed from V and 3 bases from J, the gap between germline ends came to 17 bases. The CDR3 sequence is 16 residues long. This CDR3 reads CASSDPRSRVYTEAFF. CDR3 nucleotide sequence: TGTGCCAGCAGTGACCCCAGATCCCGCGTTTACACTGAAGCTTTCTTT.

The chain employs TRBV27 and TRBJ1-1, with a possible D match to TRBD1 (6 bases). The CDR3 totals 15 residues. The germline V gene has CDR1 MNHEY and CDR2 SMNVEV (reference sequence). Trimming pared 5 bases from V and 4 bases from J, leaving 17 bases between. CDR3: CASSPTLGGPTEAFF. The CDR3 nucleotides read TGTGCCAGCAGTCCAACCCTCGGGGGGCCCACTGAAGCTTTCTTT.

The chain links TRBV20-1 to TRBJ2-5; 9 nucleotides align to TRBD1. The CDR3 consists of 11 residues. CDR1 and CDR2 from the germline V gene are DFQATT and SNEGSKA (reference sequence). V gave up 8 bases and J gave up 5 bases; unmatched junction bases: 3. CDR3 in amino acids: CSTGGAETQYF. The CDR3 nucleotides read TGCAGTACAGGGGGCGCGGAGACCCAGTACTTC.

This sequence joins TRBV7-9 and TRBJ2-2; TRBD2 agrees at 8 bases. The CDR3 covers 18 residues. J lost 1 base, V lost 4 bases, and 11 bases had no gene match. Looked up from germline, CDR1 is SEHNR and CDR2 is FQNEAQ (reference sequence). The CDR3 nucleotides read TGTGCCAGCAGCTCCCCCCGGTCGGGACTAGTGAACACCGGGGAGCTGTTTTTT. It specifies CASSSPRSGLVNTGELFF.

This chain links TRBV27 with TRBJ2-1; 11 bases align to TRBD2. Germline CDR1 reads MNHEY; CDR2 reads SMNVEV (reference sequence). This CDR3 is 16 amino acids long. V lost 7 bases to trimming and J lost 1 base; unmatched junction nucleotides: 6. The CDR3 sequence: CASKFLAGGSYNEQFF. CDR3 coding DNA: TGTGCCAGCAAGTTCCTAGCGGGAGGTTCCTACAATGAGCAGTTCTTC.

The chain has TRBV4-1 and TRBJ1-5; 7 positions match TRBD1. The CDR3 consists of 14 residues. Germline V gene data show CDR1 as MGHRA and CDR2 as YSYEKL. J was trimmed by 7 bases and V by 0 bases; bases with no gene match: 3. Here the CDR3 DNA reads TGCGCCAGCAGCCAAGAAGACAGGGACCAGCCCCAGCATTTT. This codes for CASSQEDRDQPQHF.

The chain carries TRBV4-1 and TRBJ2-7; D uncertain. V was cut by 2 bases and J by 2 bases, with 13 bases left in between. The germline V gene has CDR1 MGHRA and CDR2 YSYEKL. The CDR3 spans 15 residues. The CDR3 reads CASSQSLGLPYEQYF. The CDR3 DNA reads TGCGCCAGCAGCCAAAGTTTAGGTCTCCCCTACGAGCAGTACTTC.

This sequence joins TRBV28 and TRBJ2-7; the D is unclear. This CDR3 is built from 12 residues. V was shortened by 6 bases and J by 6 bases, with 12 bases between the two germline ends. Germline CDR1 MDHEN, CDR2 SYDVKM. This CDR3 is CASSPPGLEQYF. CDR3 bases: TGTGCCAGCAGCCCCCCCGGGCTCGAGCAGTACTTC. The full variable domain, its missing parts supplied by reference TRBV28 and TRBJ2-7, is DVKVTQSSRYLVKRTGEKVFLECVQDMDHENMFWYRQDPGLGLRLIYFSYDVKMKEKGDIPEGYSVSREKKERFSLILESASTNQTSMYLCASSPPGLEQYFGPGTRLTVT.

The chain uses TRBV4-1 and TRBJ2-2; TRBD1 might be the D (6 bases). Germline V CDR1 and CDR2: MGHRA, YSYEKL. CDR3 length: 16 amino acids. Deletions cut 3 bases from V and 4 bases from J, with 15 bases between. The chain's CDR3 is CASSQEPGHLTGELFF. CDR3 nucleotides: TGCGCCAGCAGCCAGGAACCGGGACACCTCACCGGGGAGCTGTTTTTT.

The genes are TRBV9 and TRBJ2-1, with 14 bases matching TRBD2. The CDR3 spans 18 residues. CDR1 is SGDLS, CDR2 YYNGEE, per germline. After removal of 3 bases from V and 4 bases from J, the junction contained 9 bases not matched to a gene. The CDR3 bases are TGTGCCAGCAGCGCGCGACTAGCGGGAGGGCCGGAGTACAATGAGCAGTTCTTC. The encoded protein is CASSARLAGGPEYNEQFF.

This chain uses TRBV6-1 with TRBJ2-7; D is uncertain. With 6 bases removed from V and 5 bases from J, the gap between germline ends came to 20 bases. The V gene's germline CDR1 is MNHNS and CDR2 SASEGT. The CDR3 totals 15 residues. The CDR3 DNA sequence: TGTGCCAGCAGCTCCGTTACCTACAGTCGCCACGAGCAGTACTTC. It yields the protein CASSSVTYSRHEQYF.

This chain links TRBV14 with TRBJ1-5, with D possibly being TRBD1 (5 bases). Germline CDR1 is SGHDN and CDR2 is FVKESK. V gave up 5 bases and J gave up 3 bases, with 8 bases separating them. This CDR3 region has 13 residues. The CDR3: CASSDSPNQPQHF. For the CDR3, the DNA is TGTGCCAGCAGCGACAGCCCCAATCAGCCCCAGCATTTT.

Comments on this clone: Other DNA sequences within the sample encode an identical CDR3. The gene calls are TRBV7-9 and TRBJ1-1, with D uncertain. With 5 bases removed from V and 8 bases from J, the gap between germline ends came to 9 bases. Germline CDR1 is SEHNR and CDR2 is FQNEAQ (reference sequence). The CDR3 extends over 11 amino acids. This CDR3 reads CASSLGSEAFF. The CDR3 DNA follows: TGTGCCAGCAGCCTCGGATCGGAAGCTTTCTTT. Filled out from reference TRBV7-9 and TRBJ1-1, the complete variable domain reads DTGVSQNPRHKITKRGQNVTFRCDPISEHNRLYWYRQTLGQGPEFLTYFQNEAQLEKSRLLSDRFSAERPKGSFSTLEIQRTEQGDSAMYLCASSLGSEAFFGQGTRLTVV.

The CDR3 coding sequence is TGTGCCAGCCAGCCCGAGGCAGGCAGCTATGGCTACACCTTC. Its protein is CASQPEAGSYGYTF. The chain carries TRBV7-8 and TRBJ1-2; D unresolved. V lost 8 bases, J lost 4 bases, and 17 bases lay in between. CDR3 length: 14 residues. Germline CDR1 SGHVS, CDR2 FQNEAQ.

The chain employs TRBV4-1 and TRBJ2-2; tentative D call: TRBD2 (6 bases). The CDR3 sequence is 14 residues long. Trimming removed 5 bases at V and 4 bases at J, with 11 bases between. The germline V gene has CDR1 MGHRA and CDR2 YSYEKL. The CDR3 DNA sequence: TGCGCCAGCAGCTCGACCGGGGGCACCGGGGAGCTGTTTTTT. As protein: CASSSTGGTGELFF.

This clone was seen only a few times. V and J are TRBV6-6 and TRBJ2-1; a weak D match, TRBD1 (6 bases). Germline V CDR1 and CDR2: MNHNY, SVGAGI (reference sequence). Deletions cut 2 bases from V and 3 bases from J, with 11 bases between. The CDR3 contains 15 residues. The CDR3 spells CASSYEDSRYNEQFF. DNA of the CDR3: TGTGCCAGCAGTTACGAGGACAGTCGCTACAATGAGCAGTTCTTC.

This clone was recorded once. This chain links TRBV9 with TRBJ2-3; D is ambiguous. Trimming left V 0 bases short and J 5 bases short, with 16 bases between. The CDR3 totals 16 residues. Germline lookup yields CDR1 SGDLS and CDR2 YYNGEE. CDR3 loop: CASSVDWARPGDTQYF. The CDR3 DNA sequence: TGTGCCAGCAGCGTAGACTGGGCCCGCCCCGGAGATACGCAGTATTTT.

The table lists this clone with a count of one. The chain combines TRBV6-6 with TRBJ2-2; D not resolved. CDR1 and CDR2 from the germline V gene are MNHNY and SVGAGI (reference sequence). Trimming took off 10 bases at V and 1 base at J, with 10 bases between the two ends. CDR3 length: 13 amino acids. CDR3 bases: TGTGCCACCCATGGAGTGAACACCGGGGAGCTGTTTTTT. This gives the protein CATHGVNTGELFF.

V gene TRBV6-5 combines with J gene TRBJ2-7, with 8 positions matching TRBD1. V trimming: 6 bases; J trimming: 3 bases; junction bases outside the gene matches: 10. Germline V gene lookup returns CDR1 MNHEY and CDR2 SVGAGI. The CDR3 has 15 residues. The DNA for the CDR3 is TGTGCCAGCAGCCCAACAGGGGGGACCTTCTACGAGCAGTACTTC. Protein sequence: CASSPTGGTFYEQYF.

This chain links TRBV7-9 with TRBJ1-2; TRBD1 might be the D (5 bases). Trimming removed 4 bases at V and 4 bases at J, with 13 bases between. The CDR3 totals 14 residues. Germline CDR1 reads SEHNR; CDR2 reads FQNEAQ (reference sequence). The CDR3 region has the DNA TGTGCCAGCAGCTATGGACAAACGGGCTATGGCTACACCTTC. It yields the protein CASSYGQTGYGYTF.

The chain uses TRBV27 and TRBJ1-1, with 10 bases aligning to TRBD1. The CDR3 extends over 15 amino acids. Germline CDR1 and CDR2: MNHEY and SMNVEV (reference sequence). With 5 bases clipped from V and 4 bases from J, the junction kept 7 bases outside the gene matches. In DNA form, the CDR3 reads TGTGCCAGCAGTAGCCCCGGGACAGGGGTCACTGAAGCTTTCTTT. As protein: CASSSPGTGVTEAFF.

The gene calls are TRBV2 and TRBJ2-5; TRBD2 matches 7 bases. The CDR3 is 17 residues long. Germline V gene data show CDR1 as SNHLY and CDR2 as FYNNEI. V was clipped by 7 bases and J by 0 bases; unmatched bases: 14. CDR3 region: CASIGGLAAKYQETQYF. The DNA of the CDR3 is TGTGCCAGCATAGGTGGGCTAGCGGCTAAGTACCAAGAGACCCAGTACTTC.

This clone has only one observation. The rearrangement links TRBV11-3 to TRBJ2-1; no clear D gene. Trimming removed 0 bases from V and 6 bases from J, with 18 bases in between. The germline CDR1 and CDR2 sequences are SGHNT and YENEEA. The CDR3 has 17 amino acids. CDR3 sequence: CASSLEPPWSPGNEQFF. The CDR3, as DNA: TGTGCCAGCAGCTTAGAACCTCCGTGGAGCCCCGGCAATGAGCAGTTCTTC.